This TCR beta chain is from a study of cytomegalovirus exposure and HLA in healthy donors. Points from the study as a whole: A later analysis found that most CMV-associated TCR beta chains appeared HLA-restricted. One later analysis reportedly identified an Asian-associated ancestry cluster that showed fewer N-insertions than the approximately 670-donor mean. Only CMV serostatus was available as immune exposure information.

V lost 4 bases, J lost 7 bases, and 8 bases stayed unmatched. Germline V gene lookup returns CDR1 MGHRA and CDR2 YSYEKL. This CDR3 is built from 15 residues. Regarding this clone: Its antigen is undetermined.

The study ran its PCR with 60 Vbeta and 13 Jbeta primers. Generated by immunoSEQ multiplex PCR, the TCRdb table keeps only in-frame clones and is missing some. Of approximately 170,000 clones listed, 65% to 90% were seen once; the top ten hold about 2.2%. The sample comprised PBMCs. The receptor comes from a male donor in good health and CMV-seronegative. This rearrangement joins TRBV4-1 to TRBJ1-5; 9 nucleotides align to TRBD1. This CDR3 reads CASSLRTGGRQPQHF. CDR3 nucleotides: TGCGCCAGCAGCCTTCGAACAGGGGGCAGACAGCCCCAGCATTTT.